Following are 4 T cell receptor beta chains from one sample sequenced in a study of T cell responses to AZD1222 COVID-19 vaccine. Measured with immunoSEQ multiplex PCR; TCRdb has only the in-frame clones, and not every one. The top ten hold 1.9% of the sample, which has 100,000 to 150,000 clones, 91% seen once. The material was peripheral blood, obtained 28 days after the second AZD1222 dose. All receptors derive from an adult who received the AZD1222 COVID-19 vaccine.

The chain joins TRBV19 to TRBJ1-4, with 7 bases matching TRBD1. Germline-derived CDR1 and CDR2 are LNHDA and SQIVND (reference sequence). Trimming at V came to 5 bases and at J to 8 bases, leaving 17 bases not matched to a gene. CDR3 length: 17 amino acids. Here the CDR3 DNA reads TGTGCCAGTAGTTTTAAGACAGGGACGGTCTTAAGAGAAAAACTGTTTTTT. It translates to CASSFKTGTVLREKLFF.

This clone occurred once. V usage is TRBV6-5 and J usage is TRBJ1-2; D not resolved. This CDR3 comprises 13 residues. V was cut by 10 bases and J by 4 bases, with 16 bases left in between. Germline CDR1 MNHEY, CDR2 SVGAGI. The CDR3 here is CATYDRSFYGYTF. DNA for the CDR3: TGTGCCACTTACGACCGTTCCTTCTATGGCTACACCTTC.

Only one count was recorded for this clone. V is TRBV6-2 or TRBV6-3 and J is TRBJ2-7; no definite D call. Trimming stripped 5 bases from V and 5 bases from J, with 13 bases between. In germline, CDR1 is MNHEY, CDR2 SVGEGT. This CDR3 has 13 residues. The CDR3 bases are TGTGCCAGCAGTCGTGGCTGGTCCCACGAGCAGTACGTC. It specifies CASSRGWSHEQYV.

The CDR3 loop is CASSFWILAGSEQFF. CDR3 coding DNA: TGTGCCAGCAGCTTTTGGATCCTAGCGGGGTCGGAGCAGTTCTTC. This sequence joins TRBV7-9 and TRBJ2-1, with 9 bases lining up with TRBD2. This CDR3 contains 15 residues. V shed 3 bases and J 10 bases; nucleotides not matched to a gene: 10. Per the germline V gene, CDR1 is SEHNR and CDR2 is FQNEAQ (reference sequence).